This TCR beta chain was documented in a study of T-cell reconstitution after alpha-beta-depleted transplantation in children. The CDR3 runs 14 residues. V gave up 0 bases and J gave up 7 bases, with 10 bases separating them. A word on this clonotype: Its antigen is not identified.

Construction of the TCRbeta library involved unique molecular identifiers. TCRdb itself ran the PCR reads through MiXCR, one entry per CDR3 protein. Among about 120,000 distinct CDR3 sequences listed, more than 20% were seen once. Study outcomes and limitations: In patients about two months after transplant, alpha-beta T cells reportedly arose from several hundred expanded graft clones. Counts and diversity of T cells one year after transplant came mostly from newly produced T cells. After transplant, high TCRbeta diversity at day 60 in some patients arose from surviving recipient T cells and thymic progenitors.

The sequence derives from a male patient between 2 and 15 years old who had a stem cell transplant for chronic granulomatous disease, so the T cells may come from the graft donor. This sequence joins TRBV12-3 or TRBV12-4 and TRBJ1-5, with D possibly TRBD1 on 6 matching bases. Specimen: PBMCs, mostly from graft donor cells, collected 180 days after TCRalphabeta/CD19-depleted stem cell transplant. DNA for the CDR3: TGTGCCAGCAGTTTAGCGACCAGGGGCCAGCCCCAGCATTTT. Protein sequence: CASSLATRGQPQHF.